Shown below are 32 T cell receptor beta chains from a single sample sequenced in a study of shared clonotypes between healthy human individuals. Sequenced by immunoSEQ multiplex PCR; TCRdb stores in-frame clones only, minus some. Of 2.3 million or so clones listed, approximately 95% are singletons. Material: naive CD4+ T cells from PBMCs. The sample's subset: CD45RA+ positively selected. All receptors come from a man younger than 35 in good health. Some clones in this sample may be carry-over from other donors' samples.

The chain couples TRBV27 to TRBJ2-3; a weak D match, TRBD2 (6 bases). The ends were cut back, 7 bases at V and 2 bases at J, with 13 bases in the middle. CDR3 length: 14 residues. Germline CDR1 and CDR2: MNHEY and SMNVEV (reference sequence). CDR3 region: CASKGIAATDTQYF. CDR3 nucleotides: TGTGCCAGCAAGGGGATAGCGGCCACAGATACGCAGTATTTT.

For this clone: Because the CDR3's place on the DNA is in doubt, the DNA is left out and the CDR3 is given as listed by TCRdb. The chain recombines TRBV5-1 with TRBJ2-1; the D call TRBD2 from the table was never checked on the DNA. The CDR3 extends over 15 residues, inclusive of both ends. The germline CDR1 and CDR2 sequences are SGHRS and YFSETQ. The CDR3 protein is CASSFGVGSGSSGFF.

The rearrangement joins TRBV30 to TRBJ1-5, with no clear D. CDR1 is GTSNPN, CDR2 SVGIG, per germline (reference sequence). The V gene lost 5 bases and the J gene lost 8 bases, with 10 bases spanning the gap. The CDR3 contains 11 residues. The CDR3 loop reads CAWGPREPQHF. The CDR3, as DNA: TGTGCCTGGGGTCCCAGAGAGCCCCAGCATTTT.

Comment on this clone: The identical CDR3 is also encoded by other nucleotide sequences in the sample. V gene TRBV5-1 combines with J gene TRBJ2-1, with 8 bases fitting TRBD2. The V segment lost 1 base and the J segment 2 bases; nucleotides outside the gene matches: 2. From germline, CDR1 is SGHRS and CDR2 YFSETQ. This CDR3 contains 15 residues. The CDR3 bases are TGCGCCAGCAGCTTGACGGGAGGGCCCTACAATGAGCAGTTCTTC. Translated: CASSLTGGPYNEQFF.

V usage is TRBV5-1 and J usage is TRBJ2-2; a weak D match, TRBD2 (5 bases). From germline, CDR1 is SGHRS and CDR2 YFSETQ. The CDR3 extends over 17 amino acids. The germline V and J ends were trimmed by 9 bases and 1 base, with 22 bases remaining between them. The CDR3 sequence: CATQLGLGGGNTGELFF. Written as DNA, the CDR3 is TGCGCCACCCAGCTTGGGCTAGGAGGAGGGAACACCGGGGAGCTGTTTTTT.

A note on this clone: Other DNA sequences from this sample encode an identical CDR3 as well. V and J are TRBV29-1 and TRBJ2-7; D could derive from TRBD1 or TRBD2 (5 bases each). The germline V gene has CDR1 SQVTM and CDR2 ANQGSEA. Trimming took 7 bases from V and 1 from J, leaving 8 bases between them. The CDR3 spans 11 residues. CDR3 bases: TGCAGCGCTGGGGGTTCCTACGAGCAGTACTTC. This translates into CSAGGSYEQYF.

The CDR3, as DNA: TGCGCCAGCAGCTTGGCCGGGGGAGCCTCCTACGAGCAGTACTTC. It encodes CASSLAGGASYEQYF. This chain links TRBV5-1 with TRBJ2-7; a possible D gene is TRBD2 (6 bases). V was trimmed by 0 bases and J by 0 bases, leaving 10 bases between them. Germline CDR1 and CDR2: SGHRS and YFSETQ. This CDR3 region has 15 residues.

The genes are TRBV5-6 and TRBJ1-2; TRBD1 matches 8 bases. V shed 4 bases and J 7 bases; nucleotides not matched to a gene: 9. This CDR3 has 14 amino acids. CDR1 is SGHDT and CDR2 is YYEEEE in the germline V gene. The CDR3 spells CASSLSLTGVGYTF. CDR3 nucleotides: TGTGCCAGCAGCCTCTCCCTGACAGGGGTTGGCTACACCTTC.

In regard to this clone: Other DNA sequences in the sample encode the same CDR3. V is TRBV20-1 and J is TRBJ2-5; D uncertain. The germline V gene encodes CDR1 DFQATT and CDR2 SNEGSKA (reference sequence). This CDR3 region has 11 residues. The V end was cut by 5 bases, the J end by 5 bases, with 9 bases between. As DNA, the CDR3 is TGCAGTGCTCGCGTAGGGGAGACCCAGTACTTC. This gives the protein CSARVGETQYF.

The chain links TRBV5-4 to TRBJ2-7, with D uncertain. CDR3 length: 15 amino acids. Trimming shortened V by 0 bases and J by 1 base, and 11 bases separated the two germline ends. The germline gives CDR1 SGHNT, CDR2 YYREEE (reference sequence). The CDR3 nucleotides read TGTGCCAGCAGCTTGGAAGCGACGGTGTCCTACGAGCAGTACTTC. Translation: CASSLEATVSYEQYF.

DNA of the CDR3: TGTGCCAGCTCACCATCCTACAGCCGTAGGGACAGGGGATACTCCAGCTCTGGAAACACCATATATTTT. Encoded protein: CASSPSYSRRDRGYSSSGNTIYF. V usage is TRBV18 and J usage is TRBJ1-3, with 10 bases lining up with TRBD1. This CDR3 region has 23 residues. From germline, CDR1 is KGHSH and CDR2 LQKENI. Losses at the gene ends were 2 bases for V and 0 bases for J; bases not matched to a gene: 22.

CDR3 sequence reads: CATSRDLGDGAFF. CDR3 sequence (DNA): TGTGCCACCAGCAGAGATCTTGGGGATGGAGCTTTCTTT. The rearrangement joins TRBV15 to TRBJ1-1, with D unresolved. V was clipped by 0 bases and J by 10 bases, with 12 bases between them. CDR3 size: 13 residues. Germline V lookup: CDR1 LNHNV, CDR2 YYDKDF (reference sequence).

Details on this clone: This CDR3 is also generated by other DNA sequences in the sample. This chain links TRBV19 with TRBJ1-2; D gene unclear. The V gene's germline CDR1 is LNHDA and CDR2 SQIVND (reference sequence). V lost 5 bases, J lost 4 bases, and 8 bases lay in between. The CDR3 extends over 12 amino acids. The CDR3 protein is CASSLSGYGYTF. CDR3 sequence (DNA): TGTGCCAGTAGTTTGTCAGGCTATGGCTACACCTTC. Supplemented by reference TRBV19 and TRBJ1-2, the full variable domain reads DGGITQSPKYLFRKEGQNVTLSCEQNLNHDAMYWYRQDPGQGLRLIYYSQIVNDFQKGDIAEGYSVSREKKESFPLTVTSAQKNPTAFYLCASSLSGYGYTFGSGTRLTVV.

The chain has TRBV25-1 and TRBJ2-7; 7 positions match TRBD1. V shed 4 bases, J shed 3 bases, and the junction held 9 bases outside the gene matches. The CDR3 runs 15 residues. The germline CDR1 and CDR2 sequences are MGHDK and SYGVNS. CDR3 in amino acids: CASSVSRGTVYEQYF. Here the CDR3 DNA reads TGTGCCAGCAGTGTATCGCGAGGGACAGTCTACGAGCAGTACTTC.

The V and J genes are TRBV18 and TRBJ1-5; no clear D gene. The CDR3 is made up of 15 amino acids. Germline V lookup: CDR1 KGHSH, CDR2 LQKENI. Trimming left V 3 bases short and J 8 bases short, with 17 bases between. CDR3 coding DNA: TGTGCCAGCTCACCCTCAACCGGGTCCTCGGAGCCCCAGCATTTT. Translating gives CASSPSTGSSEPQHF.

The V gene is TRBV15, the J gene TRBJ2-5; D possibly corresponds to TRBD2 (5 bases). The CDR3 runs 15 residues. Germline lookup yields CDR1 LNHNV and CDR2 YYDKDF (reference sequence). The V gene lost 1 base and the J gene lost 4 bases, with 13 bases spanning the gap. This CDR3 reads CATSRAGRGGETQYF. As DNA, the CDR3 is TGTGCCACCAGCAGAGCTGGGCGTGGAGGAGAGACCCAGTACTTC. Full variable domain (outside the CDR3, taken from reference TRBV15 and TRBJ2-5): DAMVIQNPRYQVTQFGKPVTLSCSQTLNHNVMYWYQQKSSQAPKLLFHYYDKDFNNEADTPDNFQSRRPNTSFCFLDIRSPGLGDTAMYLCATSRAGRGGETQYFGPGTRLLVL.

As regards this clone: Additional DNA sequences in this sample encode the identical CDR3. The chain combines TRBV9 with TRBJ2-1; D unresolved. CDR1 is SGDLS and CDR2 is YYNGEE in the germline V gene. Trimming removed 0 bases from V and 3 bases from J, with 7 bases in between. This CDR3 contains 14 residues. CDR3 sequence: CASSVAGFYNEQFF. The CDR3 nucleotides read TGTGCCAGCAGCGTAGCCGGATTCTACAATGAGCAGTTCTTC.

The gene calls are TRBV5-4 and TRBJ1-4; TRBD1 matches at 10 bases. V was clipped by 0 bases and J by 7 bases; unmatched bases: 6. CDR1 SGHNT and CDR2 YYREEE come from the germline V gene (reference sequence). The CDR3 totals 16 residues. This CDR3 is CASSLGQGARGEKLFF. In DNA, the CDR3 is TGTGCCAGCAGCTTGGGACAGGGGGCGCGTGGTGAAAAACTGTTTTTT.

This chain joins TRBV19 and TRBJ2-7; D is undetermined. The CDR3 is 14 residues long. Trimming cost V 1 base and J 3 bases, with 10 bases left between them. Germline CDR1 LNHDA, CDR2 SQIVND (reference sequence). In DNA form, the CDR3 reads TGTGCCAGTAGTATAGTTGCGGACCTCTACGAGCAGTACTTC. Its translation is CASSIVADLYEQYF. The full variable domain, its missing parts supplied by reference TRBV19 and TRBJ2-7, is DGGITQSPKYLFRKEGQNVTLSCEQNLNHDAMYWYRQDPGQGLRLIYYSQIVNDFQKGDIAEGYSVSREKKESFPLTVTSAQKNPTAFYLCASSIVADLYEQYFGPGTRLTVT.

This chain joins TRBV11-2 and TRBJ1-1; possibly TRBD1 for D (5 bases). Germline CDR1 SGHAT, CDR2 FQNNGV. The CDR3 covers 15 residues. The V and J ends lost 6 bases and 3 bases respectively, with 17 bases between them. The CDR3 sequence: CASRRPGGGDTEAFF. The DNA for the CDR3 is TGTGCCAGCAGACGACCCGGGGGGGGTGACACTGAAGCTTTCTTT.

This chain uses TRBV6-1 with TRBJ1-3, with D perhaps matching TRBD1 (5 bases). V was cut by 4 bases and J by 3 bases, with 13 bases left in between. CDR3 size: 15 residues. Germline V lookup: CDR1 MNHNS, CDR2 SASEGT. The CDR3 is CASSAQGPVGNTIYF. The CDR3 DNA follows: TGTGCCAGCAGTGCCCAGGGTCCCGTTGGAAACACCATATATTTT.

The genes are TRBV7-9 and TRBJ2-3; D call uncertain. V shed 2 bases and J shed 0 bases, with 9 bases lying between them. In germline, CDR1 is SEHNR, CDR2 FQNEAQ (reference sequence). CDR3 length equals 15 residues. The CDR3 nucleotides are TGTGCCAGCAGCTTATCGGCGGTTAGCACAGATACGCAGTATTTT. As protein: CASSLSAVSTDTQYF.

V and J are TRBV11-3 and TRBJ2-3; D uncertain. Trimming left V 5 bases short and J 0 bases short, with 9 bases between. CDR1 SGHNT and CDR2 YENEEA come from the germline V gene. CDR3 size: 14 residues. CDR3 loop: CASSQTQSTDTQYF. In nucleotides, the CDR3 is TGTGCCAGCAGCCAGACTCAGAGCACAGATACGCAGTATTTT. Full variable domain (rest looked up from reference TRBV11-3 and TRBJ2-3): EAGVVQSPRYKIIEKKQPVAFWCNPISGHNTLYWYLQNLGQGPELLIRYENEEAVDDSQLPKDRFSAERLKGVDSTLKIQPAELGDSAVYLCASSQTQSTDTQYFGPGTRLTVL.

Worth noting for this clone: Within the sample, other DNA sequences also encode this same CDR3. CDR3: CASSFSSNQPQHF. The CDR3 DNA is TGTGCCAGCAGCTTCAGTAGCAATCAGCCCCAGCATTTT. The genes are TRBV7-9 and TRBJ1-5; D gene unclear. Trimming removed 3 bases at V and 0 bases at J, with 3 bases between. The CDR3 covers 13 residues. Germline assignment: CDR1 SEHNR and CDR2 FQNEAQ (reference sequence).

The genes are TRBV27 and TRBJ1-4; 10 nucleotides align to TRBD1. This CDR3 contains 15 residues. Trimming removed 4 bases from V and 6 bases from J; junction bases left unmatched: 5. Germline V CDR1 and CDR2: MNHEY, SMNVEV (reference sequence). The CDR3 nucleotides are TGTGCCAGCAGTTCGGGACAGGGGTTTTATGAAAAACTGTTTTTT. The encoded protein is CASSSGQGFYEKLFF.

A word on this clone: A much larger clone differs by one base, so this may be a read error. Within the sample, other DNA sequences also encode this same CDR3. V gene TRBV30 combines with J gene TRBJ1-1; maybe TRBD1 (5 bases). V was trimmed by 0 bases and J by 4 bases, leaving 6 bases between them. The germline CDR1 and CDR2 sequences are GTSNPN and SVGIG (reference sequence). CDR3 length equals 12 residues. The DNA of the CDR3 is TGTGCCTGGAGTGTAAGGGGCACTGAAGCTTTCTTT. It specifies CAWSVRGTEAFF.

The CDR3 DNA reads TGTGCCAGCAGCGCAGCGGGACAGGGGAACACTGAAGCTTTCTTT. This codes for CASSAAGQGNTEAFF. The rearrangement links TRBV9 to TRBJ1-1; 9 bases line up with TRBD1. Germline trimming cut 3 bases from V and 1 base from J; bases unmatched to any gene: 4. The germline CDR1 and CDR2 sequences are SGDLS and YYNGEE. The CDR3 has 15 amino acids. The whole variable domain, filled in from reference TRBV9 and TRBJ1-1, reads DSGVTQTPKHLITATGQRVTLRCSPRSGDLSVYWYQQSLDQGLQFLIQYYNGEERAKGNILERFSAQQFPDLHSELNLSSLELGDSALYFCASSAAGQGNTEAFFGQGTRLTVV.

The chain employs TRBV11-2 and TRBJ2-2, with D hard to call. Trimming removed 8 bases from V and 0 bases from J, with 7 bases in between. Per the germline V gene, CDR1 is SGHAT and CDR2 is FQNNGV. The CDR3 is made up of 13 amino acids. The CDR3, as DNA: TGTGCCAGCTCGTTTACGAACACCGGGGAGCTGTTTTTT. Protein: CASSFTNTGELFF.

V usage is TRBV4-1 and J usage is TRBJ1-1, with TRBD1 matching 8 bases. This CDR3 contains 15 residues. Germline CDR1 reads MGHRA; CDR2 reads YSYEKL. After removal of 0 bases from V and 6 bases from J, the junction contained 6 bases not matched to a gene. The CDR3 loop reads CASSQDRQGSAEAFF. The CDR3 DNA is TGCGCCAGCAGCCAAGATCGACAGGGGAGCGCTGAAGCTTTCTTT.

The J gene is TRBJ1-1, the V gene TRBV27, with 7 bases identical to TRBD1. Germline CDR1 reads MNHEY; CDR2 reads SMNVEV (reference sequence). The CDR3 spans 16 residues. Trimming cost V 3 bases and J 1 base; bases outside gene matches: 8. The chain's CDR3 is CASSFLTGRRNTEAFF. Here the CDR3 DNA reads TGTGCCAGCAGTTTTCTGACAGGGCGGAGGAACACTGAAGCTTTCTTT.

The chain combines TRBV30 with TRBJ1-5; 8 bases agree with TRBD1. Trimming removed 0 bases from V and 0 bases from J; junction bases left unmatched: 10. Germline loops: CDR1 GTSNPN, CDR2 SVGIG (reference sequence). This CDR3 has 18 amino acids. The CDR3 nucleotides read TGTGCCTGGAGTGTATCCAGGACAGGGACCGATAGCAATCAGCCCCAGCATTTT. This codes for CAWSVSRTGTDSNQPQHF.

V usage is TRBV5-1 and J usage is TRBJ2-7; D may correspond to TRBD1 or TRBD2 (6 bases each). This CDR3 is built from 14 residues. CDR1 is SGHRS, CDR2 YFSETQ, per germline. Trimming left V 4 bases short and J 5 bases short, with 16 bases between. CDR3 protein: CASSPEGVFHEQYF. The CDR3 DNA is TGCGCCAGCAGCCCGGAGGGGGTCTTCCACGAGCAGTACTTC.